The 27 T cell receptor beta chains listed next were all sequenced from one sample in a study of neoadjuvant anti-PD-1 for oral cavity cancer. Some clones are missing from TCRdb's copy, which holds only in-frame ones; the method was immunoSEQ multiplex PCR. The sample lists 55,000 to 75,000 clones; 85% to 90% were seen once. Time point denoted: after neoadjuvant nivolumab, at surgical resection. The sequencing used PBMCs, collected after nivolumab (anti-PD-1) treatment. These receptors originate from a person between 35 and 79 years old with oral cavity squamous cell carcinoma.

V is TRBV11-1 and J is TRBJ2-2; TRBD1 agrees at 9 bases. The V segment lost 4 bases and the J segment 6 bases; nucleotides outside the gene matches: 9. This CDR3 spans 16 amino acids. Germline V lookup: CDR1 SGHAT, CDR2 FQDESV (reference sequence). CDR3 sequence reads: CASSSLTGGLPGELFF. CDR3 bases: TGTGCCAGCAGCTCGTTAACAGGGGGCCTCCCCGGGGAGCTGTTTTTT.

The rearrangement links TRBV9 to TRBJ2-3, with TRBD2 as a possible D gene (7 bases). The ends were cut back, 0 bases at V and 0 bases at J, with 11 bases in the middle. Germline V gene sequence: CDR1 SGDLS, CDR2 YYNGEE. The length of the CDR3 is 16 residues. The CDR3: CASSVGGGRSTDTQYF. CDR3 nucleotides: TGTGCCAGCAGCGTAGGGGGGGGCCGAAGCACAGATACGCAGTATTTT.

This chain links TRBV7-2 with TRBJ1-2; D is undetermined. V was cut by 4 bases and J by 4 bases, with 22 bases left in between. The CDR3 runs 17 residues. Germline CDR1 SGHTA, CDR2 FQGNSA. In DNA, the CDR3 is TGTGCCAGCAGCTCACAAGCCGCCGGCGACATACCCTATGGCTACACCTTC. This encodes CASSSQAAGDIPYGYTF.

This chain connects TRBV5-1 to TRBJ2-5; D remains ambiguous. Germline CDR1 reads SGHRS; CDR2 reads YFSETQ. The CDR3 contains 14 residues. The V end was cut by 0 bases, the J end by 2 bases, with 8 bases between. CDR3 residues: CASSLVNPQETQYF. The CDR3, as DNA: TGCGCCAGCAGCTTGGTTAATCCTCAAGAGACCCAGTACTTC.

This chain connects TRBV7-6 to TRBJ2-3, with no clear D. CDR1 and CDR2 (germline): SGHVS, FNYEAQ. The CDR3 extends over 13 amino acids. The ends were cut back, 4 bases at V and 2 bases at J, with 7 bases in the middle. CDR3 bases: TGTGCCAGCAGCTCGACTTTCACAGATACGCAGTATTTT. This codes for CASSSTFTDTQYF.

The chain recombines TRBV28 with TRBJ1-1; a weak D match, TRBD1 (6 bases). V lost 6 bases and J 5 bases, leaving 13 bases between the germline ends. CDR1 and CDR2 (germline): MDHEN, SYDVKM. CDR3 size: 13 residues. The CDR3 sequence is CASRPQGLTEAFF. The CDR3 DNA follows: TGTGCCAGCAGGCCACAGGGTTTAACTGAAGCTTTCTTT.

The chain has TRBV28 and TRBJ1-1, with D unresolved. Germline V gives CDR1 MDHEN, CDR2 SYDVKM. The CDR3 totals 14 residues. The V gene lost 3 bases and the J gene lost 4 bases, with 12 bases spanning the gap. CDR3: CASSFGPGITEAFF. For the CDR3, the DNA is TGTGCCAGCAGTTTTGGACCCGGGATCACTGAAGCTTTCTTT.

This clone turned up a few times. J is TRBJ1-2 and V is TRBV10-3; unclear D gene. V was pared by 2 bases and J by 7 bases, with 17 bases between. In germline, CDR1 is ENHRY, CDR2 SYGVKD. The CDR3 length is 15 residues. This CDR3 reads CAISEIQRPGAGYTF. DNA for the CDR3: TGTGCCATCAGTGAGATTCAGCGCCCTGGCGCTGGCTACACCTTC.

The chain uses TRBV19 and TRBJ1-1, with D possibly being TRBD1 (5 bases). The CDR3 contains 16 residues. The ends were cut back, 4 bases at V and 0 bases at J, with 15 bases in the middle. CDR1 is LNHDA and CDR2 is SQIVND in the germline V gene (reference sequence). The CDR3 region is CASSNRQRRLNTEAFF. The CDR3 bases are TGTGCCAGTAGTAACAGGCAAAGGAGGTTGAACACTGAAGCTTTCTTT.

The gene calls are TRBV7-8 and TRBJ1-5, with D hard to call. Per germline, CDR1 SGHVS and CDR2 FQNEAQ. V was pared by 5 bases and J by 1 base, with 15 bases between. The CDR3 runs to 16 residues. CDR3 in DNA: TGTGCCAGCAGCCCGCGAAGAGGCGAAAGCAATCAGCCCCAGCATTTT. Its translation is CASSPRRGESNQPQHF.

The chain has TRBV19 and TRBJ1-1, with TRBD1 as a possible D gene (5 bases). Trimming stripped 7 bases from V and 12 bases from J, with 18 bases between. The germline CDR1 and CDR2 sequences are LNHDA and SQIVND (reference sequence). The CDR3 loop spans 12 amino acids. The CDR3 sequence: CASTPGRTGTFF. The CDR3 nucleotides are TGTGCCAGTACCCCAGGGCGGACTGGGACTTTCTTT. Variable domain in full (rest from reference TRBV19 and TRBJ1-1): DGGITQSPKYLFRKEGQNVTLSCEQNLNHDAMYWYRQDPGQGLRLIYYSQIVNDFQKGDIAEGYSVSREKKESFPLTVTSAQKNPTAFYLCASTPGRTGTFFGQGTRLTVV.

This clone showed up just once. This sequence joins TRBV19 and TRBJ2-1, with D possibly matching TRBD2 (5 bases). With 7 bases removed from V and 6 bases from J, the gap between germline ends came to 16 bases. Germline loops: CDR1 LNHDA, CDR2 SQIVND (reference sequence). This CDR3 comprises 14 residues. The CDR3 DNA is TGTGCCAGTAACAATGACTACCGAGCCAATGAGCAGTTCTTC. Translated: CASNNDYRANEQFF.

This chain uses TRBV27 with TRBJ2-3; 7 nucleotides agree with TRBD1. Germline CDR1 and CDR2: MNHEY and SMNVEV (reference sequence). Trimming at V came to 6 bases and at J to 7 bases, leaving 10 bases not matched to a gene. The CDR3 has 14 amino acids. The CDR3 region has the DNA TGTGCCAGCAGCCGGGACAGCTGGAAGTATACGCAGTATTTT. It specifies CASSRDSWKYTQYF.

The chain carries TRBV27 and TRBJ2-1; TRBD1 aligns across 7 bases. This CDR3 has 11 amino acids. V gave up 7 bases and J gave up 8 bases; unmatched junction bases: 2. The germline CDR1 and CDR2 sequences are MNHEY and SMNVEV (reference sequence). The CDR3 region has the DNA TGTGCCAGCAAAGGGGGCGATGAGCAGTTCTTC. Encoded protein: CASKGGDEQFF.

The rearrangement links TRBV29-1 to TRBJ2-3; no firm D call. From germline, CDR1 is SQVTM and CDR2 ANQGSEA. V lost 6 bases to trimming and J lost 6 bases, with 10 bases between them. This CDR3 is built from 11 residues. The CDR3 DNA follows: TGCAGCGTCGATCCCGCGGATACGCAGTATTTT. Encoded protein: CSVDPADTQYF.

This chain links TRBV25-1 with TRBJ2-5; D gene uncertain. Trimming cost V 3 bases and J 5 bases, with 10 bases left between them. Per germline, CDR1 MGHDK and CDR2 SYGVNS. The CDR3 is made up of 13 amino acids. CDR3 sequence (DNA): TGTGCCAGCAGTGATTATGTTGGGGAGACCCAGTACTTC. It yields the protein CASSDYVGETQYF.

This chain joins TRBV2 and TRBJ2-3, with 10 bases aligning to TRBD2. The trim removed 2 bases at V and 4 bases at J, leaving 6 bases unmatched. Germline V lookup: CDR1 SNHLY, CDR2 FYNNEI. The length of the CDR3 is 16 residues. This CDR3 reads CASSELTSGYSDTQYF. The DNA of the CDR3 is TGTGCCAGCAGTGAACTGACTAGCGGGTACTCAGATACGCAGTATTTT.

The CDR3 here is CASSRGGSSYNEQFF. CDR3 bases: TGTGCCAGCAGCCGCGGGGGGAGCTCCTACAATGAGCAGTTCTTC. The rearrangement links TRBV7-9 to TRBJ2-1, with TRBD2 matching 8 bases. Per the germline V gene, CDR1 is SEHNR and CDR2 is FQNEAQ (reference sequence). The CDR3 consists of 15 residues. Germline trimming cut 5 bases from V and 0 bases from J; bases unmatched to any gene: 3.

This chain uses TRBV19 with TRBJ1-1; no clear D gene. The CDR3 extends over 15 amino acids. CDR1 and CDR2 from the germline V gene are LNHDA and SQIVND (reference sequence). Between the trimmed V and J ends, which lost 8 bases and 4 bases, there was a span of 20 bases. The CDR3 coding sequence is TGTGCCAGTGCCGAAGCCGGGTTGCAGAGCACTGAAGCTTTCTTT. Amino acid sequence: CASAEAGLQSTEAFF.

This clone was seen a few times. The V and J genes are TRBV6-5 and TRBJ1-4; TRBD1 is a possible D gene (5 bases). CDR3 length: 14 residues. Trimming left V 6 bases short and J 4 bases short, with 12 bases between. The germline gives CDR1 MNHEY, CDR2 SVGAGI. CDR3 region: CASSMTAGNEKLFF. The CDR3, as DNA: TGTGCCAGCAGCATGACAGCTGGTAATGAAAAACTGTTTTTT.

The chain joins TRBV25-1 to TRBJ1-2; weak D call: TRBD1 (5 bases). Germline-derived CDR1 and CDR2 are MGHDK and SYGVNS. The CDR3 is 15 residues long. V lost 5 bases and J 0 bases, leaving 13 bases between the germline ends. This chain's CDR3 is CASSHTWGPNYGYTF. The DNA of the CDR3 is TGTGCCAGCAGTCATACTTGGGGCCCTAACTATGGCTACACCTTC.

The chain is built from TRBV7-9 and TRBJ1-2; no clear D. CDR3 length: 17 residues. V lost 4 bases and J lost 6, with 24 bases in between. Germline CDR1 reads SEHNR; CDR2 reads FQNEAQ (reference sequence). CDR3 in amino acids: CASSSWAGRRGFNGYTF. In DNA form, the CDR3 reads TGTGCCAGCAGCTCCTGGGCAGGCCGTCGAGGGTTTAATGGCTACACCTTC. Full variable domain (rest looked up from reference TRBV7-9 and TRBJ1-2): DTGVSQNPRHKITKRGQNVTFRCDPISEHNRLYWYRQTLGQGPEFLTYFQNEAQLEKSRLLSDRFSAERPKGSFSTLEIQRTEQGDSAMYLCASSSWAGRRGFNGYTFGSGTRLTVV.

The chain combines TRBV13 with TRBJ1-2, with D perhaps matching TRBD1 (5 bases). The CDR3 has 16 residues. CDR1 is PRHDT, CDR2 FYEKMQ, per germline (reference sequence). The ends were cut back, 5 bases at V and 3 bases at J, with 19 bases in the middle. The CDR3 spells CASSPTGGGFDYGYTF. The CDR3 DNA sequence: TGTGCCAGCAGCCCGACGGGGGGTGGTTTTGACTATGGCTACACCTTC.

The rearrangement uses TRBV28 and TRBJ2-6; D not certain. The germline V and J ends were trimmed by 3 bases and 1 base, with 10 bases remaining between them. Germline V CDR1 and CDR2: MDHEN, SYDVKM. This CDR3 is built from 16 residues. CDR3 nucleotide sequence: TGTGCCAGCAGTTTCTATTCCCTGTCTGGGGCCAACGTCCTGACTTTC. Protein sequence: CASSFYSLSGANVLTF.

The rearrangement links TRBV27 to TRBJ2-5; D is ambiguous. From germline, CDR1 is MNHEY and CDR2 SMNVEV (reference sequence). This CDR3 has 14 amino acids. V was cut by 6 bases and J by 4 bases, with 15 bases left in between. CDR3 region: CASSRRRPRETQYF. The CDR3, as DNA: TGTGCCAGCAGCCGTAGAAGACCTCGAGAGACCCAGTACTTC.

The chain is built from TRBV18 and TRBJ2-7, with D possibly matching TRBD1 (5 bases). The CDR3 is 14 residues long. Trimming stripped 0 bases from V and 6 bases from J, with 12 bases between. The V gene's germline CDR1 is KGHSH and CDR2 LQKENI. The CDR3 sequence is CASSPPSTALEQYF. The CDR3 nucleotides read TGTGCCAGCTCACCACCGTCGACAGCCCTCGAGCAGTACTTC.

The chain employs TRBV19 and TRBJ1-5, with a weak D call TRBD1 (6 bases). The ends were cut back, 4 bases at V and 5 bases at J, with 9 bases in the middle. This CDR3 is built from 13 residues. Germline-derived CDR1 and CDR2 are LNHDA and SQIVND (reference sequence). CDR3 nucleotide sequence: TGTGCCAGTAGTAAAACAGGGTATCAGCCCCAGCATTTT. Its translation: CASSKTGYQPQHF.